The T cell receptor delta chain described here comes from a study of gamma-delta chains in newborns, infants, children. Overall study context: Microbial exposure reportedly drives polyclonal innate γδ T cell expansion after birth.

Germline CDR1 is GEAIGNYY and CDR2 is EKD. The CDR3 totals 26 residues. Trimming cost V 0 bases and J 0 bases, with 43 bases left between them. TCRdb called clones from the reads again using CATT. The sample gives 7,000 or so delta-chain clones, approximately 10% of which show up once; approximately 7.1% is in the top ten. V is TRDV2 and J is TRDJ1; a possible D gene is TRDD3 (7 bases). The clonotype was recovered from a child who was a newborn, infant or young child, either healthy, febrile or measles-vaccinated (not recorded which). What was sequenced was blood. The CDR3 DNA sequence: TGTGCCTGTGACACCCTACTCATGCCTTCCCCCTCAACCCAGGGGATAACCGGTCGGTACACCGATAAACTCATCTTT. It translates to CACDTLLMPSPSTQGITGRYTDKLIF.